The rows below give T cell receptor beta chains drawn from one sample of a study of post-analysis software for immune sequencing data. TCRdb processed the PCR reads anew with MiXCR; each CDR3 protein has one entry. The sample records roughly 870,000 distinct CDR3 sequences, around 53% being singletons. Sequenced: blood. All receptors come from a girl aged 10 to 17 with multiple sclerosis. CDR3s include the opening cysteine and the closing phenylalanine or tryptophan. D genes are given only for firm matches. Only some rows state a clone size, as once, few, many or a class for expanded clones.

D | size | J | V | DNA | CDR3
. | . | TRBJ2-4 | TRBV29-1 | TGCAGCGTTCGGAGTCTAGTAGCCAAAAACATTCAGTACTTC | CSVRSLVAKNIQYF
. | . | TRBJ1-2 | TRBV20-1 | TGCAGTGCTAGAGACCCCATTTTCGGTGGCTACACCTTC | CSARDPIFGGYTF
. | . | TRBJ2-4 | TRBV2 | TGTGCCAGCAGAGCATGGGTCGGCACCGAAAACATTCAGTACTTC | CASRAWVGTENIQYF
TRBD2 | few | TRBJ2-5 | TRBV27 | TGTGCCAGCAGCTCCGGGACTAGCGGGAGTCCCCAGTACTTC | CASSSGTSGSPQYF
TRBD1 | . | TRBJ1-5 | TRBV7-2 | TGTGCCAGCAGCTTAGCTCCAGGACAGGCCTATCAGCCCCAGCATTTT | CASSLAPGQAYQPQHF
. | . | TRBJ2-7 | TRBV20-1 | TGCAGTGCTCCTCGTGTTTCCTACGAGCAGTACTTC | CSAPRVSYEQYF
TRBD1 | few | TRBJ1-6 | TRBV5-8 | TGTGCCAGCAGCTCTGGACAGGGTGGAGGGTCCTATAATTCACCCCTCCACTTT | CASSSGQGGGSYNSPLHF
. | many | TRBJ2-7 | TRBV29-1 | TGCAGCGCCTCGGACTTCGGGAGCTCCTACGAGCAGTACTTC | CSASDFGSSYEQYF
. | few | TRBJ1-1 | TRBV5-1 | TGCGCCAGCAGCTTGGAGGCCACGATGAACACTGAAGCTTTCTTT | CASSLEATMNTEAFF
. | . | TRBJ2-1 | TRBV3-1 | TGTGCCAGCAGCCAAGAAGTAGCGGCAGGGGAGTTCTTC | CASSQEVAAGEFF
. | . | TRBJ1-1 | TRBV7-8 | TGTGCCAGCAGCTTAGGGACACGGCTTGAAGCTTTCTTT | CASSLGTRLEAFF
. | . | TRBJ2-7 | TRBV4-1 | TGCGCCAGCAGCCGGGGGACACTATACGAGCAGTACTTC | CASSRGTLYEQYF
. | . | TRBJ1-1 | TRBV20-1 | TGCAGTGCTAGAGATCTGTCTAACAGGTTGAACACTGAAGCTTTCTTT | CSARDLSNRLNTEAFF
. | few | TRBJ2-5 | TRBV5-1 | TGCGCCAGCAGCCTTGGGGTTGGGCCTCAAGAGACCCAGTACTTC | CASSLGVGPQETQYF
. | few | TRBJ2-7 | TRBV20-1 | TGCGGGGCAGGGGCGGCCTACGAGCAGTACTTC | CGAGAAYEQYF
. | few | TRBJ2-5 | TRBV7-9 | TGTGCCAGCAGCTTGGGGACGGTCCAGACCCAGTACTTC | CASSLGTVQTQYF
TRBD2 | . | TRBJ2-6 | TRBV5-1 | TGCGCCAGCAGCCCCATCAGCGGGACCTATGGGGCCAACGTCCTGACTTTC | CASSPISGTYGANVLTF
TRBD1 | . | TRBJ1-2 | TRBV12-3/TRBV12-4 | TGTGCCAGCAGTTTAAGGGGGCCGACTAACTATGGCTACACCTTC | CASSLRGPTNYGYTF
. | . | TRBJ2-3 | TRBV25-1 | TGTGCCAGCAGTGAATATTCGGATACGCAGTATTTT | CASSEYSDTQYF
. | . | TRBJ2-7 | TRBV20-1 | TGCAGTGCTAGAGATCAAGGAACGGCCTACGAGCAGTACTTC | CSARDQGTAYEQYF
TRBD1 | . | TRBJ2-1 | TRBV24-1 | TGTGCCACCAGTGAGGGGACAGGTCTAGGCAATGAGCAGTTCTTC | CATSEGTGLGNEQFF
. | . | TRBJ2-1 | TRBV3-1 | TGTGCCAGCAGCCAAGAGCGGGTGGTAGTCGGCAATGAGCAGTTCTTC | CASSQERVVVGNEQFF